Following are 19 T cell receptor beta chains from one sample sequenced in a study of T cells in Graves' hyperthyroidism and ophthalmopathy. Amplification of TCR beta CDR3 regions used RNA as the template. First-round RT-PCR targeting the TCR CDR3 was performed with the HTBI primer set. Via MiXCR, TCRdb re-called the multiplex PCR reads, giving one row per CDR3 protein. The top ten clones hold approximately 4.3% of a sample with about 610,000 distinct CDR3 sequences, approximately 15% of them seen once. The sample taken for sequencing was blood. The receptors were sampled from a woman aged 40 to 49 with Graves' ophthalmopathy.

The chain has TRBV6-1 and TRBJ2-2; D is possibly TRBD1 (5 bases). The CDR3 extends over 14 amino acids. Trimming stripped 5 bases from V and 3 bases from J, with 10 bases between. Germline CDR1 reads MNHNS; CDR2 reads SASEGT. The CDR3 sequence: CASSPQADTGELFF. CDR3 in DNA: TGTGCCAGCAGTCCACAGGCGGACACCGGGGAGCTGTTTTTT.

This clonotype was picked up many times. The gene calls are TRBV27 and TRBJ2-7; 7 positions match TRBD1. This CDR3 is 15 amino acids long. Trimming removed 7 bases from V and 1 base from J; junction bases left unmatched: 10. CDR1 is MNHEY, CDR2 SMNVEV, per germline (reference sequence). DNA for the CDR3: TGTGCCAGCAACCTAACAGGGGAATCGTCCTACGAGCAGTACTTC. Translation: CASNLTGESSYEQYF.

This clonotype showed up many times. The genes are TRBV27 and TRBJ2-7; TRBD1 agrees at 9 bases. The CDR3 is 14 amino acids. Germline CDR1 MNHEY, CDR2 SMNVEV (reference sequence). Unmatched junction bases numbered 5, after V lost 5 bases and J lost 3 bases. CDR3 residues: CASSPDRGYYEQYF. As DNA, the CDR3 is TGTGCCAGCAGTCCGGACAGGGGCTACTACGAGCAGTACTTC.

This clonotype was seen ten or more times. This rearrangement joins TRBV5-1 to TRBJ2-5; D call uncertain. The CDR3 is 13 residues long. The V end lost 10 bases, the J end lost 5 bases, and 18 bases lay between the germline ends. CDR1 and CDR2 (germline): SGHRS, YFSETQ. For the CDR3, the DNA is TGCGCCTCTGAGGACCGCCTCTCGGAGACCCAGTACTTC. Residues: CASEDRLSETQYF.

The chain employs TRBV6-2 or TRBV6-3 and TRBJ1-2; D is unclear. This CDR3 has 16 amino acids. V gave up 7 bases and J gave up 4 bases, with 22 bases separating them. Germline lookup yields CDR1 MNHEY and CDR2 SVGEGT. The CDR3 is CASTEMGTALSYGYTF. The CDR3, as DNA: TGTGCCAGCACCGAAATGGGAACAGCGCTGTCCTATGGCTACACCTTC.

This chain uses TRBV12-3 or TRBV12-4 with TRBJ1-1; 7 bases are a match to TRBD1. With V trimmed by 2 bases and J by 10 bases, 4 bases remained unmatched. This CDR3 has 12 residues. CDR3 DNA sequence: TGTGCCAGCAGTTTAAATAGGGGGCCAGCTTTCTTT. This translates into CASSLNRGPAFF.

The chain couples TRBV28 to TRBJ1-2; D possibly corresponds to TRBD1 (6 bases). Trimming removed 2 bases at V and 8 bases at J, with 15 bases between. The CDR3 has 14 amino acids. Per the germline V gene, CDR1 is MDHEN and CDR2 is SYDVKM. CDR3 in amino acids: CASSLGHRVVGYTF. The CDR3 bases are TGTGCCAGCAGTTTAGGACACAGGGTAGTGGGCTACACCTTC.

This clonotype was detected a few times. CDR3 in DNA: TGTGCCAGCAGTTTCTCTCCAAGTGGCTACACCTTC. Translation gives CASSFSPSGYTF. This rearrangement joins TRBV6-2 or TRBV6-3 to TRBJ1-2, with D uncertain. The CDR3 sequence is 12 residues long. The germline V gene encodes CDR1 MNHEY and CDR2 SVGEGT. Deletions cut 4 bases from V and 7 bases from J, with 10 bases between.

This clonotype has ten or more counts. A junction boundary mismatches the germline segment, possibly from a read error. This sequence joins TRBV29-1 and TRBJ1-1; D call uncertain. The CDR3 sequence is 12 residues long. Per the germline V gene, CDR1 is SQVTM and CDR2 is ANQGSEA. In DNA form, the CDR3 reads TGCAGCGTTGAAGATGGTGGGTACTACGCCCAGTTT. It specifies CSVEDGGYYAQF.

In regard to this clonotype: Relative to the germline gene, one junction end is altered; a read error may explain this. V usage is TRBV27 and J usage is TRBJ2-7; D remains unclear. CDR3 length: 14 residues. Germline V CDR1 and CDR2: MNHEY, SMNVEV (reference sequence). The CDR3 sequence: CACSLYLRLGEQYF. DNA of the CDR3: TGTGCCTGCAGTTTGTACTTACGGTTGGGGGAGCAGTACTTC.

Ten or more counts support this clonotype. The chain uses TRBV20-1 and TRBJ1-1, with D uncertain. The ends were cut back, 0 bases at V and 5 bases at J, with 13 bases in the middle. CDR3 length: 14 amino acids. The germline CDR1 and CDR2 sequences are DFQATT and SNEGSKA (reference sequence). CDR3 sequence (DNA): TGCAGTGCTAGAGATCCGGGTAGGAGTACTGAAGCTTTCTTT. This gives the protein CSARDPGRSTEAFF.

DNA for the CDR3: TGCAGTGCTAGAGCCGTTGACACGGCTACCTACGAGCAGTACTTC. Protein product: CSARAVDTATYEQYF. This chain joins TRBV20-1 and TRBJ2-7; D remains unclear. Trimming pared 1 base from V and 2 bases from J, leaving 15 bases between. Per the germline V gene, CDR1 is DFQATT and CDR2 is SNEGSKA (reference sequence). The CDR3 loop spans 15 amino acids.

This clonotype was found many times. The rearrangement links TRBV6-5 to TRBJ2-3; D is unresolved. V lost 4 bases, J lost 4 bases, and 9 bases lay in between. Germline lookup yields CDR1 MNHEY and CDR2 SVGAGI. The CDR3 covers 13 residues. The CDR3 is CASSSTAADTQYF. The DNA for the CDR3 is TGTGCCAGCAGTTCAACGGCGGCAGATACGCAGTATTTT.

The chain carries TRBV7-9 and TRBJ2-7; 7 nucleotides match TRBD1. The CDR3 sequence is 14 residues long. Germline V gene sequence: CDR1 SEHNR, CDR2 FQNEAQ (reference sequence). The ends lost 5 bases at V and 3 bases at J; junction bases unmatched: 7. In DNA form, the CDR3 reads TGTGCCAGCAGCCCTACAGGGGCGCACTACGAGCAGTACTTC. Amino acids: CASSPTGAHYEQYF.

The table lists this clonotype with many counts. The chain recombines TRBV12-3 or TRBV12-4 with TRBJ1-1; no definite D call. Trimming shortened V by 2 bases and J by 3 bases, and 7 bases separated the two germline ends. The CDR3 totals 13 residues. CDR3 in DNA: TGTGCCAGCAGTTTACTAAGGGACACTGAAGCTTTCTTT. This sequence encodes CASSLLRDTEAFF.

This clonotype was counted ten times or more. The rearrangement links TRBV29-1 to TRBJ1-1; the D gene is possibly TRBD1 (6 bases). Germline V gives CDR1 SQVTM, CDR2 ANQGSEA. The CDR3 length is 12 residues. The V gene lost 6 bases and the J gene lost 9 bases, with 17 bases spanning the gap. CDR3 nucleotides: TGCAGCGTCCGGACAGAGGGGTTCCAAGCTTTCTTT. It encodes CSVRTEGFQAFF.

This clonotype has ten or more counts. V usage is TRBV30 and J usage is TRBJ2-7, with 7 positions matching TRBD2. CDR1 and CDR2 from the germline V gene are GTSNPN and SVGIG (reference sequence). The junction had 4 bases not matched to a gene; V was cut back by 2 bases and J by 3 bases. The CDR3 has 13 amino acids. CDR3 sequence reads: CAWSMGGDYEQYF. The CDR3 DNA reads as TGTGCCTGGAGTATGGGGGGGGACTACGAGCAGTACTTC.

This clonotype appeared many times. This chain links TRBV28 with TRBJ2-7, with 7 bases identical to TRBD2. CDR3 size: 15 residues. Germline V lookup: CDR1 MDHEN, CDR2 SYDVKM. J was trimmed by 1 base and V by 6 bases; bases with no gene match: 9. The CDR3: CASRQTSANSYEQYF. CDR3 coding DNA: TGTGCCAGCAGGCAAACTAGCGCTAATTCCTACGAGCAGTACTTC.

This clonotype was counted at least ten times. The chain has TRBV12-3 or TRBV12-4 and TRBJ2-7, with 11 bases identical to TRBD2. This CDR3 is built from 15 residues. Germline trimming cut 5 bases from V and 2 bases from J; bases unmatched to any gene: 5. Written as DNA, the CDR3 is TGTGCCAGCAGTCCGGGACTAGCGGTTGCCTACGAGCAGTACTTC. It is translated as CASSPGLAVAYEQYF.